This TCR beta chain was observed in a study of blood T cell repertoires in COVID-19. Looking at the study overall: Sites across the United States, Italy and Spain contributed samples from acute and convalescent COVID-19. From T cells, B-cell-depleted T cells, or PBMCs came the material, which was cDNA or gDNA.

Sequencing used immunoSEQ multiplex PCR; TCRdb keeps in-frame clones, though not all of them. Of some 83,000 clones listed, around 88% are singletons. The ends lost 1 base at V and 3 bases at J; junction bases unmatched: 4. The CDR3 is 15 amino acids. The germline V gene encodes CDR1 SGHTA and CDR2 FQGNSA. V is TRBV7-2 and J is TRBJ2-7, with 9 bases lining up with TRBD2. The receptor was derived from a man in his fifties or sixties with active COVID-19. The sequenced material came from peripheral blood. CDR3: CASSLGDSGGYEQYF. The CDR3 DNA reads TGTGCCAGCAGCTTAGGGGATAGCGGGGGCTACGAGCAGTACTTC.